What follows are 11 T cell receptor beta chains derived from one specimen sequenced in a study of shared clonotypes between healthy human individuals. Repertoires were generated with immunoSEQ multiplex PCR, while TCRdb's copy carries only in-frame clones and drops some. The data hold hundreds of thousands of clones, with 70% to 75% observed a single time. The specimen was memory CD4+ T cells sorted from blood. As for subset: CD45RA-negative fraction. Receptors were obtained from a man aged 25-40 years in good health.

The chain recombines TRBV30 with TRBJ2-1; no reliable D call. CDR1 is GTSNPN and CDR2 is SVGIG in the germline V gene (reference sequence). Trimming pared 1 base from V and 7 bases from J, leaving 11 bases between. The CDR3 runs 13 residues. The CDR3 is CAWSAEFANEQFF. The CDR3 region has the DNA TGTGCCTGGAGTGCTGAGTTTGCAAATGAGCAGTTCTTC.

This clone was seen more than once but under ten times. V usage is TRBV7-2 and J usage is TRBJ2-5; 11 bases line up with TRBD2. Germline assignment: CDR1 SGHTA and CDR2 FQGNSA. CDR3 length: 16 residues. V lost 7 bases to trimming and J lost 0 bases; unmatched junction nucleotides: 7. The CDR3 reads CASNTLGLADQETQYF. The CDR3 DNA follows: TGTGCCAGCAACACCCTGGGACTAGCGGACCAAGAGACCCAGTACTTC.

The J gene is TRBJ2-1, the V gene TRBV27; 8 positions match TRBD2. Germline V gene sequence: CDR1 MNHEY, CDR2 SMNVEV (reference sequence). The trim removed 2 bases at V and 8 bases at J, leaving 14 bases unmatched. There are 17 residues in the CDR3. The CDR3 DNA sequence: TGTGCCAGCAGTTTAGAGCGACGACTAAGCGGGGGCTATGAGCAGTTCTTC. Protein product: CASSLERRLSGGYEQFF.

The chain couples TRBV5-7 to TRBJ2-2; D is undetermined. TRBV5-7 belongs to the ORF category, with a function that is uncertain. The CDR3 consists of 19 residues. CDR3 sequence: CADLVYELVVLLADGELFF. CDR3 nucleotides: TGTGCAGATTTGGTCTACGAATTGGTCGTACTTTTGGCAGACGGGGAGCTGTTTTTT.

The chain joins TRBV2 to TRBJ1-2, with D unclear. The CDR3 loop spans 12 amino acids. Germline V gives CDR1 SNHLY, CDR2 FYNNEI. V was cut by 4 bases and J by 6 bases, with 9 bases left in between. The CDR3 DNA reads TGTGCCAGCAGTGTAACCCTTCATGGCTACACCTTC. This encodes CASSVTLHGYTF.

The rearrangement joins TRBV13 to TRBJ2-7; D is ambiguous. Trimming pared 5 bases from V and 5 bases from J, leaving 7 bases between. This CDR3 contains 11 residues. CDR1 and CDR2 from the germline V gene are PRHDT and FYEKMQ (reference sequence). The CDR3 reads CASSISHEQYF. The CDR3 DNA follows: TGTGCCAGCAGCATTAGCCACGAGCAGTACTTC.

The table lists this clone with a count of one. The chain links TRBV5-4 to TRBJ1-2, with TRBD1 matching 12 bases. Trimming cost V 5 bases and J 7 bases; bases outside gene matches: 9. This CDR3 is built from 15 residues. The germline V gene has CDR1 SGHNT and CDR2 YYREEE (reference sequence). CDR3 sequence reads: CASRSVGTGGLGYTF. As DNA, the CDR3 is TGTGCCAGCAGATCAGTCGGGACAGGGGGCCTTGGCTACACCTTC.

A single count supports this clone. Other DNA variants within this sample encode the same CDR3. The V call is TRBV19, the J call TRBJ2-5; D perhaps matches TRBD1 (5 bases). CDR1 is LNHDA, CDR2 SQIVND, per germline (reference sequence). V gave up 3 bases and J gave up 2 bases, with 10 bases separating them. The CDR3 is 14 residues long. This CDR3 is CASSIRAGQETQYF. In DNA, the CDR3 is TGTGCCAGTAGTATCAGGGCAGGTCAAGAGACCCAGTACTTC.

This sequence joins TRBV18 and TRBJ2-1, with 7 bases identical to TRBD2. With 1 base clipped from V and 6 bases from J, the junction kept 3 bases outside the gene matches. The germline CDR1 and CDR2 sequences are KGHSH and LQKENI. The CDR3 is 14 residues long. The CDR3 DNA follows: TGTGCCAGCTCACCACTTCCTAGCGGCAATGAGCAGTTCTTC. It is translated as CASSPLPSGNEQFF.

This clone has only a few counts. CDR3 amino acids: CASSRAGDGNTIYF. DNA of the CDR3: TGTGCCAGCAGCCGGGCAGGGGATGGAAACACCATATATTTT. The chain is built from TRBV5-6 and TRBJ1-3, with D possibly matching TRBD1 (6 bases). V was shortened by 4 bases and J by 3 bases, with 11 bases between the two germline ends. This CDR3 region has 14 residues. Germline V gives CDR1 SGHDT, CDR2 YYEEEE.

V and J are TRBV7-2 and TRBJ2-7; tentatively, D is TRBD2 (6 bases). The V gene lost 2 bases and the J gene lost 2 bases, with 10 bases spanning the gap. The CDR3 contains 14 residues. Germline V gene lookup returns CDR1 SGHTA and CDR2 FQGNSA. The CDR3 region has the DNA TGTGCCAGCAGCTTATCGCGGGGACCCTACGAGCAGTACTTC. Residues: CASSLSRGPYEQYF.